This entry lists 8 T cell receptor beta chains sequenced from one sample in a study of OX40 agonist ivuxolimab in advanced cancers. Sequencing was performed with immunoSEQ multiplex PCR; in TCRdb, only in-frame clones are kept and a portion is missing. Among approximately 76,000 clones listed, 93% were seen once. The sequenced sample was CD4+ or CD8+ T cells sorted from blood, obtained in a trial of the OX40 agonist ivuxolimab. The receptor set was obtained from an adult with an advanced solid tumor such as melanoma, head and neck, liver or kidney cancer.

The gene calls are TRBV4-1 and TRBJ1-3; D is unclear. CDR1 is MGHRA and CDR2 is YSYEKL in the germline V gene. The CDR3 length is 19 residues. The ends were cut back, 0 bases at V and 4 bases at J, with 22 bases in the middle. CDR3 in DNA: TGCGCCAGCAGCCAAGAATATCGGTCTCTGCACCTTCCAGGAAACACCATATATTTT. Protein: CASSQEYRSLHLPGNTIYF.

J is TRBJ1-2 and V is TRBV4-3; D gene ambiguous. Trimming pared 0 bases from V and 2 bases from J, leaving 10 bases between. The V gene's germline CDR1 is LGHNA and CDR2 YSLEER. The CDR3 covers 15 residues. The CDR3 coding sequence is TGCGCCAGCAGCCAAGATGGGTCCGGGAACTATGGCTACACCTTC. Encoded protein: CASSQDGSGNYGYTF.

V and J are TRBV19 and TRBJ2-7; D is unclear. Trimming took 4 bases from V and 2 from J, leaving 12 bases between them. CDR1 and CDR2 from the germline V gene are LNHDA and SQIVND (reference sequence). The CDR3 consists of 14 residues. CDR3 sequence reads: CASSTGPSTYEQYF. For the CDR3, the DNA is TGTGCCAGTAGTACAGGCCCCAGTACCTACGAGCAGTACTTC.

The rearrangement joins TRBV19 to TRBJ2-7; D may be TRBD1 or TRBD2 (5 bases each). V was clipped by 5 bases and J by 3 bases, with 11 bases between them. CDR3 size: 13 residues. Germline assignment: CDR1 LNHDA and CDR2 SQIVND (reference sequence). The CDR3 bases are TGTGCCAGTAGTCAATGGGGGTACTACGAGCAGTACTTC. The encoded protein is CASSQWGYYEQYF.

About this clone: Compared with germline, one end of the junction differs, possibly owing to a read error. The CDR3 protein is CASSEGRPF. As DNA, the CDR3 is TGTGCCAGCAGTGAAGGAAGACCATTT. The genes are TRBV2 and TRBJ1-1; no definite D call. Germline V lookup: CDR1 SNHLY, CDR2 FYNNEI. This CDR3 contains 9 residues.

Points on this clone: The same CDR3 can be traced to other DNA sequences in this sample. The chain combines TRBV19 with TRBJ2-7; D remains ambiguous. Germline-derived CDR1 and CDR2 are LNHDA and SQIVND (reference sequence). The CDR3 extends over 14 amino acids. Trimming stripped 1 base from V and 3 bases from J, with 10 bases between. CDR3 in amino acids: CASSIGEGIYEQYF. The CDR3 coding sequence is TGTGCCAGTAGTATAGGGGAAGGGATCTACGAGCAGTACTTC. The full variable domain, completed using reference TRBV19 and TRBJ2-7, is DGGITQSPKYLFRKEGQNVTLSCEQNLNHDAMYWYRQDPGQGLRLIYYSQIVNDFQKGDIAEGYSVSREKKESFPLTVTSAQKNPTAFYLCASSIGEGIYEQYFGPGTRLTVT.

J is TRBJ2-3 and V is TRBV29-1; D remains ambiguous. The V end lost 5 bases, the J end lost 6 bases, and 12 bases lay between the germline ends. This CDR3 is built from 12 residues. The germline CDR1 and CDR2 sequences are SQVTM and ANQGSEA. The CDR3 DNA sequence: TGCAGCGTTTATTACAGCGCGGATACGCAGTATTTT. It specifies CSVYYSADTQYF.

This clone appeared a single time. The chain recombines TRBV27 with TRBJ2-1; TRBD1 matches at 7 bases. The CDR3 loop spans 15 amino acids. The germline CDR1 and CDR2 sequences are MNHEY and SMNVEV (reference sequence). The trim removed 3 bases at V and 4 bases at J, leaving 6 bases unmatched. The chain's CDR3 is CASSFLPGGYNEQFF. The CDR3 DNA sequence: TGTGCCAGCAGTTTTCTGCCAGGGGGTTACAATGAGCAGTTCTTC.